A selection of T cell receptor beta chains follows, all from one sample in a study of blood T cell repertoires in COVID-19. The data were produced by immunoSEQ multiplex PCR, yet TCRdb's version contains in-frame clones alone and is incomplete. This table has about 100,000 clones, around 85% appearing once. Sample: peripheral blood. These receptors were taken from a man aged 45-65 years with active or convalescent COVID-19. CDR3s leave out the opening cysteine and the closing phenylalanine or tryptophan.

j_call,v_call,cdr3_aa
TRBJ2-2,TRBV30,ASPRGNTGELF
TRBJ1-2,TRBV7-9,ASSSRVNLYGYT
TRBJ1-5,TRBV5-5,ASSTSGDQPQH
TRBJ2-3,TRBV10-3,AISEFGDTQY
TRBJ1-1,TRBV9,ASSAGRGFTEAF
TRBJ1-4,TRBV29-1,SVARSTNEKLF
TRBJ2-1,TRBV5-4,ASSLGQESYNEQF
TRBJ2-7,TRBV25-1,ASSGGTGPTETYEQY
TRBJ1-5,TRBV28,ASSLGHLGDQPQH
TRBJ2-5,TRBV4-1,ASSHPGQETQY
TRBJ1-2,TRBV10-3,AIRGTAINYGYT